The 18 T cell receptor beta chains below come from one sample, sequenced in a study of siplizumab effects on memory and regulatory T cells. Sequencing was performed with immunoSEQ multiplex PCR; in TCRdb, only in-frame clones are kept and a portion is missing. This table has about 50,000 clones, roughly 87% appearing once. Sequencing used naive CD8+ T cells sorted from blood. The receptors were gathered from a human donor in good health.

This chain connects TRBV4-1 to TRBJ2-7; D gene uncertain. Per germline, CDR1 MGHRA and CDR2 YSYEKL. V was shortened by 6 bases and J by 0 bases, with 15 bases between the two germline ends. The CDR3 is 15 residues long. Here the CDR3 reads CASRLSVASSYEQYF. DNA for the CDR3: TGCGCCAGCAGACTTAGTGTGGCTAGCTCCTACGAGCAGTACTTC.

This clone was counted a few times. The gene calls are TRBV19 and TRBJ1-1; TRBD1 might be the D (5 bases). Germline-derived CDR1 and CDR2 are LNHDA and SQIVND (reference sequence). The germline V and J ends were trimmed by 8 bases and 2 bases, with 15 bases remaining between them. The CDR3 is 14 amino acids. The CDR3 nucleotides read TGTGCCAGTCGCCTGGGGCCAATTAACACTGAAGCTTTCTTT. Its translation: CASRLGPINTEAFF.

The chain links TRBV21-1 to TRBJ2-7; the D call in the table, TRBD1, was not verified against the DNA. TRBV21-1 is a known pseudogene. The CDR3 sequence is 15 residues long. CDR3 nucleotides: TGTGCCAGCAGCAACCCGGACAGGGGCTATTACGAGCAGTACTTC. Protein: CASSNPDRGYYEQYF.

The chain recombines TRBV29-1 with TRBJ2-7; TRBD2 might be the D (6 bases). V was cut by 4 bases and J by 2 bases, with 15 bases left in between. The CDR3 covers 14 residues. Germline lookup yields CDR1 SQVTM and CDR2 ANQGSEA. CDR3 sequence: CSVVSGGSPYEQYF. Written as DNA, the CDR3 is TGCAGCGTTGTTTCAGGAGGGAGTCCCTACGAGCAGTACTTC.

The J gene is TRBJ2-3, the V gene TRBV29-1, with 8 nucleotides matching TRBD2. CDR1 and CDR2 (germline): SQVTM, ANQGSEA. The CDR3 consists of 14 residues. Losses at the gene ends were 7 bases for V and 1 base for J; bases not matched to a gene: 7. The CDR3 DNA reads TGCAGCGGGCAACTAGCGGCCGGCACAGATACGCAGTATTTT. Translating it yields CSGQLAAGTDTQYF.

This rearrangement joins TRBV5-1 to TRBJ1-5, with D perhaps matching TRBD1 (5 bases). The CDR3 runs 14 residues. With 0 bases removed from V and 4 bases from J, the gap between germline ends came to 8 bases. Germline V lookup: CDR1 SGHRS, CDR2 YFSETQ. The CDR3 region is CASSLGDPNQPQHF. CDR3 bases: TGCGCCAGCAGCTTGGGGGACCCTAATCAGCCCCAGCATTTT.

This chain links TRBV27 with TRBJ2-3, with 7 bases matching TRBD2. Trimming cost V 4 bases and J 5 bases; bases outside gene matches: 6. The CDR3 is 14 residues long. The germline gives CDR1 MNHEY, CDR2 SMNVEV (reference sequence). DNA of the CDR3: TGTGCCAGCAGTTCTCTCCGGACTAGAGATACGCAGTATTTT. Translation gives CASSSLRTRDTQYF.

This clone was seen just once. The V call is TRBV27, the J call TRBJ2-7; D is ambiguous. The V and J ends lost 5 bases and 0 bases respectively, with 14 bases between them. In germline, CDR1 is MNHEY, CDR2 SMNVEV (reference sequence). This CDR3 region has 15 residues. This chain's CDR3 is CASSPGSFFSYEQYF. Here the CDR3 DNA reads TGTGCCAGCAGTCCCGGGTCTTTCTTCTCCTACGAGCAGTACTTC.

The V and J genes are TRBV10-2 and TRBJ1-5; D might be TRBD1 (5 bases). Trimming shortened V by 6 bases and J by 2 bases, and 17 bases separated the two germline ends. This CDR3 is built from 16 residues. CDR1 and CDR2 from the germline V gene are WSHSY and SAAADI. The CDR3 region has the DNA TGCGCCAGCAGGGATATCAGGGCCGGAGGCAATCAGCCCCAGCATTTT. Translated, it gives CASRDIRAGGNQPQHF.

The J gene is TRBJ2-2, the V gene TRBV7-9, with D perhaps matching TRBD1 (6 bases). Germline V gene sequence: CDR1 SEHNR, CDR2 FQNEAQ (reference sequence). The CDR3 extends over 16 amino acids. Trimming shortened V by 0 bases and J by 3 bases, and 11 bases separated the two germline ends. The CDR3, as DNA: TGTGCCAGCAGCTTAGCGGGGACAAGTGACACCGGGGAGCTGTTTTTT. This gives the protein CASSLAGTSDTGELFF.

The V call is TRBV11-2, the J call TRBJ2-1; TRBD2 matches 15 bases. Germline CDR1 SGHAT, CDR2 FQNNGV. The CDR3 is made up of 16 amino acids. The trim removed 5 bases at V and 8 bases at J, leaving 7 bases unmatched. CDR3 nucleotide sequence: TGTGCCAGCAGCCCTAGGACTAGCGGGGGGGCCCATGAGCAGTTCTTC. Its protein is CASSPRTSGGAHEQFF.

The chain recombines TRBV27 with TRBJ1-2; D might be TRBD1 (5 bases). The CDR3 sequence is 14 residues long. Per germline, CDR1 MNHEY and CDR2 SMNVEV (reference sequence). V gave up 2 bases and J gave up 0 bases, with 7 bases separating them. For the CDR3, the DNA is TGTGCCAGCAGTTTAACGGGGGCTAACTATGGCTACACCTTC. Its translation: CASSLTGANYGYTF.

The gene calls are TRBV5-5 and TRBJ2-7, with 8 bases matching TRBD2. In germline, CDR1 is SGHKS, CDR2 YYEKEE (reference sequence). CDR3 length: 16 amino acids. J was trimmed by 0 bases and V by 0 bases; bases with no gene match: 5. The CDR3: CASSLGVAGLSYEQYF. The CDR3 DNA is TGTGCCAGCAGCTTGGGAGTAGCGGGGCTCTCCTACGAGCAGTACTTC.

The chain links TRBV7-9 to TRBJ2-5; 13 positions match TRBD2. The CDR3 length is 16 residues. J gave up 4 bases and V 4 bases, and 6 bases lay outside the gene matches. The germline gives CDR1 SEHNR, CDR2 FQNEAQ (reference sequence). CDR3 protein: CASSSSGLAGVETQYF. Written as DNA, the CDR3 is TGTGCCAGCAGCTCCTCCGGACTAGCGGGGGTAGAGACCCAGTACTTC.

CDR3 in DNA: TGTGCCAGTACCGAAAAAGGGGTGAACACTGAAGCTTTCTTT. This codes for CASTEKGVNTEAFF. The J gene is TRBJ1-1, the V gene TRBV19; D might be TRBD1 (5 bases). Trimming took off 7 bases at V and 0 bases at J, with 12 bases between the two ends. CDR1 and CDR2 (germline): LNHDA, SQIVND (reference sequence). This CDR3 comprises 14 residues.

The rearrangement links TRBV4-1 to TRBJ1-1; D is unclear. CDR3 size: 13 residues. CDR1 is MGHRA, CDR2 YSYEKL, per germline. V lost 2 bases and J 5 bases, leaving 9 bases between the germline ends. The CDR3 spells CASSQIGRTEAFF. The CDR3 region has the DNA TGCGCCAGCAGCCAAATAGGGAGGACTGAAGCTTTCTTT.

The chain joins TRBV5-8 to TRBJ2-7, with TRBD2 matching 15 bases. The CDR3 contains 16 residues. Trimming took 2 bases from V and 5 from J; bases not matched to a gene: 5. Per germline, CDR1 SGHTS and CDR2 YDEGEE. DNA for the CDR3: TGTGCCAGCAGCTTCGGGACTAGCGGGAGGCCCGACGAGCAGTACTTC. This sequence encodes CASSFGTSGRPDEQYF. The full variable domain, rest sourced from reference TRBV5-8 and TRBJ2-7, is EAGVTQSPTHLIKTRGQQATLRCSPISGHTSVYWYQQALGLGLQFLLWYDEGEERNRGNFPPRFSGRQFPNYSSELNVNALELEDSALYLCASSFGTSGRPDEQYFGPGTRLTVT.

The chain has TRBV6-1 and TRBJ1-5; the match to TRBD1 covers 7 bases. CDR3 length equals 11 residues. V shed 11 bases and J 6 bases; nucleotides not matched to a gene: 4. Germline V gene lookup returns CDR1 MNHNS and CDR2 SASEGT. The CDR3 DNA sequence: TGTGCCGTTCAGGGGGTTCAGCCCCAGCATTTT. As protein: CAVQGVQPQHF.